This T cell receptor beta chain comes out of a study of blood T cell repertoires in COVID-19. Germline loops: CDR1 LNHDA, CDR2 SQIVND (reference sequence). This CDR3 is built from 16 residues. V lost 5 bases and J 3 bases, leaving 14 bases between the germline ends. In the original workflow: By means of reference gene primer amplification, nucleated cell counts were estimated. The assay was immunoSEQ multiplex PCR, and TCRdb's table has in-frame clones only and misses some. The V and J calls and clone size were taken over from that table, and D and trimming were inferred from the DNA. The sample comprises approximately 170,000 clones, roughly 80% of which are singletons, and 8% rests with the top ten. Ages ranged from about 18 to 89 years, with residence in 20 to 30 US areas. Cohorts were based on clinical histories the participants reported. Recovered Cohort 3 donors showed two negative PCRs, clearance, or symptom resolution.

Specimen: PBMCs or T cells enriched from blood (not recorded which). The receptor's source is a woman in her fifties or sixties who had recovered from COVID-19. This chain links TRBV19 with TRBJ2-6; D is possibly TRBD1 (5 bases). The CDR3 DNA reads TGTGCCAGTAGTCCCAGCAGGGTGAGTGGGGCCAACGTCCTGACTTTC. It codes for CASSPSRVSGANVLTF.